Shown below are 27 T cell receptor beta chains from a single sample sequenced in a study of neurological immune-mediated disorders. TCRdb passed the 5' RACE reads through MiXCR, listing each CDR3 protein once. Of 40,000 to 60,000 distinct CDR3 sequences in the sample, about 3.5% are singletons; the top ten hold 5.9%. The material sequenced was PBMCs. These receptors came from a man aged 35 to 55 with multiple sclerosis.

At least ten counts were recorded for this clonotype. The V call is TRBV9, the J call TRBJ2-7, with D perhaps given as TRBD1 or TRBD2 (5 bases each). V was shortened by 2 bases and J by 2 bases, with 11 bases between the two germline ends. Germline loops: CDR1 SGDLS, CDR2 YYNGEE. The CDR3 has 14 residues. The CDR3 loop reads CASSVGANPYEQYF. CDR3 nucleotides: TGTGCCAGCAGCGTCGGGGCTAACCCCTACGAGCAGTACTTC.

This clonotype was seen at least ten times. The gene calls are TRBV20-1 and TRBJ1-2; the match to TRBD1 covers 7 bases. The germline CDR1 and CDR2 sequences are DFQATT and SNEGSKA (reference sequence). The trim removed 2 bases at V and 1 base at J, leaving 7 bases unmatched. The CDR3 length is 15 residues. The chain's CDR3 is CSARPSGTDNYGYTF. Written as DNA, the CDR3 is TGCAGTGCTAGACCATCCGGGACAGATAACTATGGCTACACCTTC.

Ten or more counts support this clonotype. The V call is TRBV30, the J call TRBJ2-3; no definite D call. The CDR3 covers 15 residues. V lost 2 bases, J lost 2 bases, and 14 bases lay in between. Germline values: CDR1 GTSNPN, CDR2 SVGIG (reference sequence). CDR3 region: CAWSSPRRNTDTQYF. For the CDR3, the DNA is TGTGCCTGGAGTTCCCCGCGGCGGAACACAGATACGCAGTATTTT.

This clonotype was seen repeatedly, ten times or more. The chain is built from TRBV14 and TRBJ1-5, with D possibly TRBD1 on 6 matching bases. Trimming shortened V by 2 bases and J by 5 bases, and 16 bases separated the two germline ends. Germline-derived CDR1 and CDR2 are SGHDN and FVKESK. The CDR3 has 16 amino acids. DNA for the CDR3: TGTGCCAGCAGCCAAATAAACAGGGTTCGCCATCAGCCCCAGCATTTT. Protein: CASSQINRVRHQPQHF.

This clonotype was counted ten times or more. V is TRBV7-3 and J is TRBJ1-6, with D possibly TRBD1 on 6 matching bases. V was shortened by 5 bases and J by 10 bases, with 15 bases between the two germline ends. The CDR3 spans 14 residues. CDR1 is SGHTA, CDR2 FQGTGA, per germline. CDR3 in DNA: TGTGCCAGCAGCCCCGGACAGCCAGGGTCACCCCTCCACTTT. Protein sequence: CASSPGQPGSPLHF.

This clonotype was observed at least ten times. This may stem from a read error, because a much larger clone lies one nucleotide away. V is TRBV20-1 and J is TRBJ2-7; TRBD2 matches 7 bases. V was clipped by 5 bases and J by 7 bases; unmatched bases: 14. The CDR3 has 14 amino acids. The germline CDR1 and CDR2 sequences are DFQATT and SNEGSKA (reference sequence). The CDR3 is CSARRTRGHWEQYF. CDR3 DNA sequence: TGCAGTGCTCGTCGGACTAGAGGGCACTGGGAGCAGTACTTC.

This clonotype showed up many times. The rearrangement joins TRBV6-6 to TRBJ1-2; D not resolved. The CDR3 loop spans 12 amino acids. The V gene lost 7 bases and the J gene lost 10 bases, with 16 bases spanning the gap. Germline V lookup: CDR1 MNHNY, CDR2 SVGAGI (reference sequence). The CDR3 region is CASTSSVFSYTF. CDR3 bases: TGTGCCAGCACCTCCTCGGTGTTTTCCTACACCTTC.

Regarding this clonotype: A read error may be the cause here, since a much bigger clone is one base away. The genes are TRBV10-2 and TRBJ1-5, with TRBD1 matching over 7 bases. The CDR3 is made up of 14 amino acids. CDR1 and CDR2 from the germline V gene are WSHSY and SAAADI. CDR3 nucleotides: TGCGCCAGCAGTGAGAAAGGGGGCCATCAGCCCCAGAATTTT. It is translated as CASSEKGGHQPQNF.

The V gene is TRBV7-6, the J gene TRBJ2-7; D gene ambiguous. CDR1 and CDR2 from the germline V gene are SGHVS and FNYEAQ. Trimming shortened V by 3 bases and J by 3 bases, and 6 bases separated the two germline ends. The CDR3 sequence is 12 residues long. CDR3 sequence: CASSLADYEQYF. The CDR3 DNA follows: TGTGCCAGCAGCTTGGCCGACTACGAGCAGTACTTC.

This clonotype came up many times. The genes are TRBV7-9 and TRBJ1-3; TRBD1 aligns across 7 bases. The CDR3 is 14 amino acids. Losses at the gene ends were 5 bases for V and 4 bases for J; bases not matched to a gene: 5. The germline gives CDR1 SEHNR, CDR2 FQNEAQ (reference sequence). CDR3 amino acids: CASSPRDRGNTIYF. CDR3 DNA sequence: TGTGCCAGCAGCCCGCGGGACAGAGGAAACACCATATATTTT.

This clonotype occurred many times. CDR3: CASSERNPGELFF. DNA for the CDR3: TGTGCCAGCAGTGAACGTAACCCCGGGGAGCTGTTTTTT. The genes are TRBV6-4 and TRBJ2-2; no firm D call. Between the trimmed V and J ends, which lost 3 bases and 6 bases, there was a span of 8 bases. Germline loops: CDR1 MRHNA, CDR2 SNTAGT. The CDR3 covers 13 residues.

Concerning this clonotype: Being one base from a much bigger clone, this may be a read error. The chain combines TRBV20-1 with TRBJ1-2; D may be TRBD1 (6 bases). This CDR3 has 12 residues. Germline CDR1 and CDR2: DFQATT and SNEGSKA (reference sequence). The V gene lost 2 bases and the J gene lost 3 bases, with 7 bases spanning the gap. In DNA, the CDR3 is TGCAGTGCTAGAAAGGGGGACTATGGCTACACCTTC. Amino acids: CSARKGDYGYTF.

In its sample, this clonotype was seen many times. The chain links TRBV20-1 to TRBJ2-5, with D perhaps matching TRBD1 (6 bases). Trimming shortened V by 3 bases and J by 0 bases, and 17 bases separated the two germline ends. CDR3 size: 16 residues. Germline V CDR1 and CDR2: DFQATT, SNEGSKA (reference sequence). In DNA form, the CDR3 reads TGCAGTGCTAGGGATTTCCGGGACACGTACCAAGAGACCCAGTACTTC. Translated, it gives CSARDFRDTYQETQYF.

Many counts were recorded for this clonotype. The V and J genes are TRBV5-1 and TRBJ2-5; perhaps TRBD2 as D (6 bases). CDR1 SGHRS and CDR2 YFSETQ come from the germline V gene. The CDR3 runs to 16 residues. V gave up 0 bases and J gave up 1 base, with 13 bases separating them. CDR3 residues: CASSLDFAGGQETQYF. The CDR3 DNA reads TGCGCCAGCAGCTTGGATTTCGCCGGGGGCCAAGAGACCCAGTACTTC. Combining the CDR3 with reference TRBV5-1 and TRBJ2-5 gives the whole variable domain KAGVTQTPRYLIKTRGQQVTLSCSPISGHRSVSWYQQTPGQGLQFLFEYFSETQRNKGNFPGRFSGRQFSNSRSEMNVSTLELGDSALYLCASSLDFAGGQETQYFGPGTRLLVL.

The rearrangement joins TRBV10-3 to TRBJ2-3, with D hard to call. The CDR3 loop spans 13 amino acids. Germline CDR1 and CDR2: ENHRY and SYGVKD. The germline V and J ends were trimmed by 0 bases and 6 bases, with 7 bases remaining between them. CDR3 region: CAISESPTDTQYF. Here the CDR3 DNA reads TGTGCCATCAGTGAGTCTCCGACGGATACGCAGTATTTT.

This clonotype showed up many times. This sequence joins TRBV20-1 and TRBJ1-2; 9 nucleotides align to TRBD1. J gave up 7 bases and V 0 bases, and 6 bases lay outside the gene matches. CDR3 length equals 14 residues. Germline CDR1 is DFQATT and CDR2 is SNEGSKA (reference sequence). The CDR3 reads CSARETGGTGGYTF. The CDR3, as DNA: TGCAGTGCTAGAGAAACAGGGGGCACCGGTGGCTACACCTTC.

This clonotype has ten or more counts. The rearrangement links TRBV14 to TRBJ2-5; no reliable D call. Per germline, CDR1 SGHDN and CDR2 FVKESK. This CDR3 is 11 amino acids long. The ends were cut back, 2 bases at V and 5 bases at J, with 3 bases in the middle. CDR3 in amino acids: CASSQWETQYF. The CDR3 DNA sequence: TGTGCCAGCAGCCAATGGGAGACCCAGTACTTC.

The table lists this clonotype with a few counts. CDR3 coding DNA: TGTGCCAGCAGCTACGGGGGGGGCGGGGAGACCCAGTACTTC. It yields the protein CASSYGGGGETQYF. This rearrangement joins TRBV7-6 to TRBJ2-5; TRBD2 matches 8 bases. This CDR3 spans 14 amino acids. The germline CDR1 and CDR2 sequences are SGHVS and FNYEAQ. Trimming removed 4 bases from V and 5 bases from J; junction bases left unmatched: 6.

At least ten counts were recorded for this clonotype. The J gene is TRBJ1-2, the V gene TRBV5-1; 7 bases are a match to TRBD1. The CDR3 sequence is 13 residues long. Trimming removed 3 bases from V and 2 bases from J; junction bases left unmatched: 1. Looked up from germline, CDR1 is SGHRS and CDR2 is YFSETQ. The CDR3 loop is CASSSTGNYGYTF. DNA of the CDR3: TGCGCCAGCAGCTCGACAGGGAACTATGGCTACACCTTC. Supplemented by reference TRBV5-1 and TRBJ1-2, the full variable domain reads KAGVTQTPRYLIKTRGQQVTLSCSPISGHRSVSWYQQTPGQGLQFLFEYFSETQRNKGNFPGRFSGRQFSNSRSEMNVSTLELGDSALYLCASSSTGNYGYTFGSGTRLTVV.

This clonotype came up many times. This CDR3 reads CSVEDRLRLSADTQYF. In DNA, the CDR3 is TGCAGCGTTGAAGATCGGCTCCGTTTGTCGGCAGATACGCAGTATTTT. V gene TRBV29-1 combines with J gene TRBJ2-3; unclear D gene. The CDR3 sequence is 16 residues long. The V gene lost 0 bases and the J gene lost 4 bases, with 17 bases spanning the gap. Germline V gene data show CDR1 as SQVTM and CDR2 as ANQGSEA.

This clonotype appeared a few times. The junction departs from germline at one end; a sequencing error may be responsible. The chain joins TRBV6-2 or TRBV6-3 to TRBJ1-5, with D unclear. Per the germline V gene, CDR1 is MNHEY and CDR2 is SVGEGT. The length of the CDR3 is 13 residues. The CDR3 DNA reads TGTGCCAGCAGTTACGTCGTGAATCAGCCCCAGAATTTT. Translation: CASSYVVNQPQNF.

This clonotype showed up many times. This chain uses TRBV5-6 with TRBJ2-7; 13 nucleotides match TRBD2. The CDR3 is made up of 14 amino acids. CDR1 SGHDT and CDR2 YYEEEE come from the germline V gene. V gave up 5 bases and J gave up 3 bases; unmatched junction bases: 2. CDR3 sequence (DNA): TGTGCCAGCAGGTGGACTAGCGGGGGCTACGAGCAGTACTTC. This sequence encodes CASRWTSGGYEQYF.

Ten or more counts support this clonotype. The DNA for the CDR3 is TGTGCCACCAGTGATCCCGGCGGGGGGCAAGAGACCCAGTACTTC. Encoded protein: CATSDPGGGQETQYF. The chain links TRBV24-1 to TRBJ2-5; 8 nucleotides agree with TRBD2. Losses at the gene ends were 3 bases for V and 2 bases for J; bases not matched to a gene: 4. The CDR3 has 15 amino acids. Germline V gene lookup returns CDR1 KGHDR and CDR2 SFDVKD.

This clonotype was counted many times. The chain joins TRBV5-1 to TRBJ2-3; D remains unclear. The germline V gene has CDR1 SGHRS and CDR2 YFSETQ. V was cut by 3 bases and J by 5 bases, with 13 bases left in between. The CDR3 consists of 14 residues. CDR3 in amino acids: CASSYESREDTQYF. CDR3 bases: TGCGCCAGCAGCTACGAATCCCGCGAAGATACGCAGTATTTT.

Ten or more counts support this clonotype. The chain links TRBV20-1 to TRBJ2-3; 7 nucleotides align to TRBD2. Per the germline V gene, CDR1 is DFQATT and CDR2 is SNEGSKA (reference sequence). With 3 bases clipped from V and 2 bases from J, the junction kept 8 bases outside the gene matches. This CDR3 region has 15 residues. Here the CDR3 reads CSARSSSGFTDTQYF. The CDR3 DNA follows: TGCAGTGCTAGGAGCTCTAGCGGATTCACAGATACGCAGTATTTT.

A note on this clonotype: One end of the junction fails to match germline, which may point to a read error. The rearrangement uses TRBV5-1 and TRBJ1-6; 8 nucleotides align to TRBD1. Germline-derived CDR1 and CDR2 are SGHRS and YFSETQ. The CDR3 covers 15 residues. CDR3 in amino acids: CASSKRTGTNSPLNF. The CDR3 nucleotides are TGCGCCAGCAGCAAGCGGACAGGGACTAATTCACCCCTCAACTTT.

This clonotype was found many times. The gene calls are TRBV20-1 and TRBJ2-6; D is possibly TRBD2 (7 bases). This CDR3 spans 16 amino acids. Germline V CDR1 and CDR2: DFQATT, SNEGSKA (reference sequence). Trimming took off 3 bases at V and 0 bases at J, with 12 bases between the two ends. The CDR3 protein is CSARRGGGSGANVLTF. CDR3 DNA sequence: TGCAGTGCTAGGAGGGGGGGAGGCTCTGGGGCCAACGTCCTGACTTTC.